The clone carrying this T cell receptor beta chain has a single count. This specimen comes from a study of blood T cell repertoires in COVID-19. For the study at large: Both acute and convalescent COVID-19 samples were obtained from the United States, Italy and Spain. Sample material is recorded as cDNA or gDNA derived from T cells, B-cell-depleted T cells, or PBMCs.

Enrollment of patients from Seattle took place during active infection, with longitudinal follow-up. How the authors handled the data: Estimation of nucleated cell counts was performed using reference gene primer amplification. Assay used: immunoSEQ multiplex PCR; TCRdb lists only in-frame clones, some missing. Clone size and V and J calls were adopted from that table, with D and trimming inferred from the DNA. The data hold some 240,000 clones, with roughly 85% observed a single time. Per the germline V gene, CDR1 is SGHDT and CDR2 is YYEEEE. This CDR3 comprises 16 residues. Trimming removed 4 bases from V and 0 bases from J, with 16 bases in between.

The sample comprised peripheral blood. The chain links TRBV5-6 to TRBJ1-2; D call uncertain. The clonotype comes from an older woman with COVID-19, enrolled during active disease. The CDR3 sequence is CASSPGRARSNYGYTF. The DNA of the CDR3 is TGTGCCAGCAGCCCGGGGAGGGCGAGGTCTAACTATGGCTACACCTTC.